Below are 26 T cell receptor beta chains sequenced from a single sample in a study of T cells in Graves' hyperthyroidism and ophthalmopathy. RNA transcripts were the template for amplifying TCR beta CDR3 regions. Initially, a first-round RT-PCR of the TCR CDR3 employed the HTBI primer set. Each CDR3 protein is one row after TCRdb ran MiXCR on the multiplex PCR reads. The sample has around 690,000 distinct CDR3 sequences, roughly 20% seen once. Sequencing used blood. The source is a man aged 25-45 years with Graves' ophthalmopathy.

In this sample, this clonotype turned up a few times. The chain has TRBV5-1 and TRBJ2-3; 8 nucleotides agree with TRBD1. Germline V gives CDR1 SGHRS, CDR2 YFSETQ. CDR3 size: 14 residues. Germline trimming cut 7 bases from V and 1 base from J; bases unmatched to any gene: 5. The CDR3 sequence: CASAGTGRTDTQYF. DNA of the CDR3: TGCGCCAGCGCCGGGACAGGCCGCACAGATACGCAGTATTTT.

This clonotype came up a few times. This chain uses TRBV15 with TRBJ2-1, with TRBD2 matching 7 bases. This CDR3 is built from 17 residues. V shed 5 bases and J 8 bases; nucleotides not matched to a gene: 18. Per germline, CDR1 LNHNV and CDR2 YYDKDF (reference sequence). The CDR3 reads CATSGGGVRGLRDEQFF. As DNA, the CDR3 is TGTGCCACCAGCGGGGGGGGGGTCAGAGGGTTAAGGGATGAGCAGTTCTTC.

There are a few counts of this clonotype. This rearrangement joins TRBV3-1 to TRBJ1-6, with 8 bases identical to TRBD1. The CDR3 runs 16 residues. Germline loops: CDR1 LGHDT, CDR2 YNNKEL (reference sequence). Trimming at V came to 2 bases and at J to 8 bases, leaving 8 bases not matched to a gene. CDR3 sequence: CASSQIGQGRYSPLHF. CDR3 sequence (DNA): TGTGCCAGCAGCCAAATTGGACAGGGCCGGTATTCACCCCTCCACTTT.

The chain employs TRBV10-2 and TRBJ2-7, with a tentative D call TRBD2 (6 bases). Germline values: CDR1 WSHSY, CDR2 SAAADI. The CDR3 runs to 15 residues. Trimming pared 2 bases from V and 3 bases from J, leaving 14 bases between. Written as DNA, the CDR3 is TGCGCCAGCAGTGAGAGGGGACTGCCGATCTACGAGCAGTACTTC. It encodes CASSERGLPIYEQYF.

This clonotype occurred many times. V usage is TRBV11-2 and J usage is TRBJ2-7; either TRBD1 or TRBD2 may supply D (5 bases each). The germline V and J ends were trimmed by 6 bases and 3 bases, with 15 bases remaining between them. The CDR3 runs 14 residues. CDR1 and CDR2 (germline): SGHAT, FQNNGV. Here the CDR3 reads CASSRNRDGYEQYF. The DNA of the CDR3 is TGTGCCAGCAGTCGCAACCGGGACGGCTACGAGCAGTACTTC.

This clonotype was found a few times. The CDR3 region is CATSEAGRDYGYTF. The CDR3, as DNA: TGTGCCACCAGTGAGGCAGGGAGGGACTATGGCTACACCTTC. The chain combines TRBV24-1 with TRBJ1-2; the D gene is possibly TRBD1 (5 bases). V gave up 4 bases and J gave up 3 bases, with 11 bases separating them. CDR3 length: 14 amino acids. Germline lookup yields CDR1 KGHDR and CDR2 SFDVKD.

The genes are TRBV5-6 and TRBJ2-3; 8 positions agree with TRBD2. Germline V lookup: CDR1 SGHDT, CDR2 YYEEEE. V lost 3 bases and J lost 6; bases outside the gene matches: 12. This CDR3 spans 16 amino acids. CDR3 residues: CASSWDASGSFDTQYF. CDR3 in DNA: TGTGCCAGCAGCTGGGACGCAAGCGGGAGTTTTGATACGCAGTATTTT.

This clonotype was observed a handful of times. The gene calls are TRBV5-1 and TRBJ2-1, with D unclear. V was trimmed by 4 bases and J by 2 bases, leaving 16 bases between them. Germline CDR1 and CDR2: SGHRS and YFSETQ. The CDR3 has 16 residues. Here the CDR3 reads CASSLFDIGPYNEQFF. CDR3 DNA: TGCGCCAGCAGCCTCTTTGATATAGGTCCCTACAATGAGCAGTTCTTC.

This clonotype was seen repeatedly, ten times or more. The chain joins TRBV11-2 to TRBJ1-1; TRBD1 might be the D (5 bases). Germline V gives CDR1 SGHAT, CDR2 FQNNGV. V was cut by 0 bases and J by 0 bases, with 14 bases left in between. The CDR3 covers 17 residues. DNA of the CDR3: TGTGCCAGCAGCTTAGAATTCGCGGGGGACTTGAACACTGAAGCTTTCTTT. Translation: CASSLEFAGDLNTEAFF.

This clonotype was observed at least ten times. The chain couples TRBV5-1 to TRBJ2-1; D is unresolved. This CDR3 contains 13 residues. Germline V gives CDR1 SGHRS, CDR2 YFSETQ. The ends were cut back, 2 bases at V and 5 bases at J, with 8 bases in the middle. The chain's CDR3 is CASSFSPDNEQFF. The CDR3 region has the DNA TGCGCCAGCAGCTTTAGCCCAGACAATGAGCAGTTCTTC.

This clonotype came up many times. V gene TRBV5-1 combines with J gene TRBJ2-1, with no clear D. This CDR3 is 12 amino acids long. V was cut by 2 bases and J by 6 bases, with 6 bases left in between. Germline values: CDR1 SGHRS, CDR2 YFSETQ. CDR3 nucleotide sequence: TGCGCCAGCAGCTTTCAAAGCAATGAGCAGTTCTTC. It encodes CASSFQSNEQFF.

This clonotype was found a few times. The chain couples TRBV6-1 to TRBJ1-4; D unresolved. V was trimmed by 1 base and J by 4 bases, leaving 7 bases between them. Germline V gene lookup returns CDR1 MNHNS and CDR2 SASEGT. This CDR3 has 14 amino acids. CDR3 sequence reads: CASSEESVNEKLFF. In DNA form, the CDR3 reads TGTGCCAGCAGTGAAGAGAGTGTTAATGAAAAACTGTTTTTT.

This chain connects TRBV29-1 to TRBJ1-2, with TRBD1 identical over 7 bases. The CDR3 has 13 amino acids. Germline CDR1 SQVTM, CDR2 ANQGSEA. The ends lost 0 bases at V and 6 bases at J; junction bases unmatched: 4. The CDR3 DNA follows: TGCAGCGTTGAAGATCGGCAGGGGGATGGCTACACCTTC. Protein sequence: CSVEDRQGDGYTF.

This clonotype was recorded at least ten times. This chain connects TRBV30 to TRBJ2-3; 11 bases fit TRBD2. The CDR3 sequence is 13 residues long. Germline CDR1 and CDR2: GTSNPN and SVGIG (reference sequence). J lost 5 bases, V lost 7 bases, and 5 bases had no gene match. Written as DNA, the CDR3 is TGTGCCTCGGGACTAGCGGTACGAGATACGCAGTATTTT. It specifies CASGLAVRDTQYF.

This clonotype was counted between two and nine times. The V call is TRBV15, the J call TRBJ2-5; the D gene is possibly TRBD2 (6 bases). Per the germline V gene, CDR1 is LNHNV and CDR2 is YYDKDF (reference sequence). Trimming pared 3 bases from V and 3 bases from J, leaving 14 bases between. This CDR3 has 15 amino acids. In DNA form, the CDR3 reads TGTGCCACCAGCAGGCCCGGGACTTCGGAAGAGACCCAGTACTTC. Its translation is CATSRPGTSEETQYF.

This chain connects TRBV4-1 to TRBJ2-6; the match to TRBD1 covers 9 bases. This CDR3 contains 17 residues. V dropped 1 base and J dropped 3; count of bases not matched to a gene: 4. Germline loops: CDR1 MGHRA, CDR2 YSYEKL. DNA of the CDR3: TGCGCCAGCAGCCAAGCAAGGACAGGGGTTGGGGCCAACGTCCTGACTTTC. It yields the protein CASSQARTGVGANVLTF.

The CDR3 coding sequence is TGTGCCAGCAGCCCGAGCGGAGGGCCAAGTACGCAGTATTTT. This translates into CASSPSGGPSTQYF. The genes are TRBV11-2 and TRBJ2-3; a possible D gene is TRBD2 (6 bases). The CDR3 length is 14 residues. Germline CDR1 reads SGHAT; CDR2 reads FQNNGV. Trimming left V 5 bases short and J 8 bases short, with 17 bases between.

This clonotype was picked up a small number of times. The genes are TRBV7-9 and TRBJ2-2, with no clear D. Germline V gene lookup returns CDR1 SEHNR and CDR2 FQNEAQ (reference sequence). The CDR3 is made up of 14 amino acids. Trimming took off 4 bases at V and 4 bases at J, with 10 bases between the two ends. The chain's CDR3 is CASSSYSFTGELFF. Written as DNA, the CDR3 is TGTGCCAGCAGCTCCTACAGCTTCACCGGGGAGCTGTTTTTT.

Regarding this clonotype: With a much larger clone just one base away, this may be a read error. The V and J genes are TRBV7-2 and TRBJ2-7; D may be TRBD2 (6 bases). Germline V gene sequence: CDR1 SGHTA, CDR2 FQGNSA. V was clipped by 5 bases and J by 4 bases, with 18 bases between them. This CDR3 spans 15 amino acids. The DNA of the CDR3 is TGTGCCAGCAGCCTCAAGTGGGAGGTCACATACGAGCAGTACTTC. Protein sequence: CASSLKWEVTYEQYF.

This chain uses TRBV20-1 with TRBJ1-2; D is unresolved. The V gene lost 0 bases and the J gene lost 12 bases, with 14 bases spanning the gap. The CDR3 spans 12 residues. CDR1 is DFQATT and CDR2 is SNEGSKA in the germline V gene (reference sequence). CDR3 residues: CSARDHTRDDTF. The CDR3 region has the DNA TGCAGTGCTAGAGATCATACTAGGGATGACACCTTC.

The rearrangement uses TRBV7-2 and TRBJ2-7; no reliable D call. The V end lost 0 bases, the J end lost 6 bases, and 12 bases lay between the germline ends. The CDR3 has 14 residues. Germline CDR1 and CDR2: SGHTA and FQGNSA. The DNA of the CDR3 is TGTGCCAGCAGCTTAGCTGTTAGAAGTGGCGAGCAGTACTTC. This gives the protein CASSLAVRSGEQYF.

The V and J genes are TRBV7-9 and TRBJ2-2; either TRBD1 or TRBD2 may fit D (6 bases each). This CDR3 is 17 amino acids long. The V gene lost 5 bases and the J gene lost 0 bases, with 16 bases spanning the gap. Germline CDR1 is SEHNR and CDR2 is FQNEAQ (reference sequence). CDR3 nucleotides: TGTGCCAGCAGCCAAGAAAGGAGGGGGTCGAACACCGGGGAGCTGTTTTTT. This gives the protein CASSQERRGSNTGELFF.

The rearrangement links TRBV6-4 to TRBJ2-1; D ambiguous. The V and J ends lost 0 bases and 5 bases respectively, with 8 bases between them. Germline V lookup: CDR1 MRHNA, CDR2 SNTAGT. This CDR3 contains 14 residues. CDR3: CASSDSFGDNEQFF. The CDR3 DNA is TGTGCCAGCAGTGACTCGTTTGGGGACAATGAGCAGTTCTTC.

V usage is TRBV2 and J usage is TRBJ1-4; TRBD1 might be the D (5 bases). The length of the CDR3 is 15 residues. Deletions cut 3 bases from V and 3 bases from J, with 11 bases between. Germline CDR1 and CDR2: SNHLY and FYNNEI. The CDR3 DNA reads as TGTGCCAGCAGTGACGGGGCAGGAGCTAATGAAAAACTGTTTTTT. The encoded protein is CASSDGAGANEKLFF.

This clonotype was detected only once. CDR3 in amino acids: CASSQSRVTNNEQFF. The DNA for the CDR3 is TGCGCCAGCAGCCAATCCAGGGTAACAAACAATGAGCAGTTCTTC. This chain joins TRBV4-3 and TRBJ2-1, with a weak D call TRBD1 (5 bases). Trimming pared 2 bases from V and 5 bases from J, leaving 13 bases between. The V gene's germline CDR1 is LGHNA and CDR2 YSLEER. The length of the CDR3 is 15 residues.

Only one count was recorded for this clonotype. V usage is TRBV6-1 and J usage is TRBJ2-1; D gene uncertain. The germline CDR1 and CDR2 sequences are MNHNS and SASEGT. V dropped 5 bases and J dropped 8 bases, with 13 bases sitting between them. The CDR3 consists of 13 residues. CDR3 bases: TGTGCCAGCAGTCCGACACGGGTAGATGAGCAGTTCTTC. This gives the protein CASSPTRVDEQFF.